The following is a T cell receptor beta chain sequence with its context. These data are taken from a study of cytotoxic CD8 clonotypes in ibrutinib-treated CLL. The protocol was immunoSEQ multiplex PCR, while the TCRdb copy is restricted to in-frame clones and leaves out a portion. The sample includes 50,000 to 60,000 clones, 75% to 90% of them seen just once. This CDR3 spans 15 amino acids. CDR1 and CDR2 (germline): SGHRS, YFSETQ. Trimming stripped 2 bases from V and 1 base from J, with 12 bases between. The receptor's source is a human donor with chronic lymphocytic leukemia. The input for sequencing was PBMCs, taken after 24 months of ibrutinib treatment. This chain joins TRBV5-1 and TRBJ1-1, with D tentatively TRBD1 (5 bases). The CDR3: CASSLGALQNTEAFF. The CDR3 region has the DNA TGCGCCAGCAGCTTAGGGGCCCTTCAGAACACTGAAGCTTTCTTT.